This T cell receptor beta chain was obtained from a study of blood T cells in healthy people across ages. Germline V gene data show CDR1 as DFQATT and CDR2 as SNEGSKA (reference sequence). Trimming shortened V by 6 bases and J by 1 base, and 15 bases separated the two germline ends. This CDR3 comprises 14 residues. With a J-beta primer mix and a sample-barcoded 5' primer, a second PCR ran roughly 7 to 11 cycles. TCRdb fed the 5' RACE reads into MiXCR, producing one record per CDR3 protein. The sample yields some 1.5 million distinct CDR3 sequences, 42% seen once. This TCR derives from a woman between 18 and 29 years old in good health. Sequenced: blood. The chain couples TRBV20-1 to TRBJ1-1; D is unclear. CDR3: CSARHILKNTEAFF. Written as DNA, the CDR3 is TGCAGTGCCAGGCATATATTAAAGAACACTGAAGCTTTCTTT.